This T cell receptor (beta chain) was recovered during a study of blood T cell repertoires in COVID-19 (dated by TCRdb to 2020 to 2021). Describing the broader study: The collaborator samples originated in the United States, Italy and Spain and spanned the acute and convalescent phases of COVID-19. The material from the prospective study consisted of cDNA or gDNA derived from T cells, B-cell-depleted T cells, or PBMCs. The dataset comprised deeply sampled blood TCRbeta repertoires from subjects exposed to, actively infected with, or recovered from COVID-19. The repertoires were released in a freely available public database meant as a resource for research on the immune response to SARS-CoV-2. The samples were drawn from two sources: the first 160 participants of the ongoing ImmuneRACE study, and 1,200 or so subjects contributed by 6 global collaborators. The sample metadata nearly always contained a de-identified subject ID, COVID-19 status, age in years and sex. HLA class I and class II types, where available, came from metadata supplied by the sample provider rather than from assay-based typing. Summary of the overall study and its limitations: The quantity of clinical and demographic metadata differed by source and by participant and was supplied without curation.

Reading the germline V gene gives CDR1 MDHEN and CDR2 SYDVKM. V is reduced by 6 bases and J by 1 base, leaving a spacing of 10 bases between them. The cysteine opens and the phenylalanine closes a CDR3 of 14 amino acids. Left in the record is the CDR3 DNA by itself, 42 bases read in frame from the first base. A note on this clone: The antigen this receptor binds is unknown. No quality values exist for individual bases; no much larger clone is one base distant.

TCRbeta CDR3 regions were amplified from genomic DNA by means of the immunoSEQ Assay, a bias-controlled multiplex PCR. Per the authors' processing: Within the assay, amplification of reference gene primers was used to estimate how many nucleated cells each sample contained. To quantify the absolute abundance of each unique TCRbeta CDR3 rearrangement, sequence reads were collapsed and filtered. For each sample, productive Simpson clonality was calculated by taking the square root of Simpson's diversity index across productive rearrangements. TCRdb holds this immuneACCESS table with in-frame rearrangements only. Some clones are missing; in checked studies, unresolved V genes explain under half, and the rest has no known cause. D and trimming were read from the DNA, whereas the V and J calls and clone size are those reported in that table. The sample has 110,000 or so clones on record, roughly 88% of them singletons. 8.4% of the sample is in the top ten clones.

A second Seattle source provided samples from volunteer blood donors who had recovered from COVID-19. The collaborating institutions used their own protocols to collect whole blood in K2EDTA tubes. For TCRbeta analysis, collaborators shipped samples as frozen whole blood, isolated PBMCs, or DNA extracted from either of those sample types. This sequence uses TRBV28 and TRBJ1-3, and TRBD1 may be the D gene, going by 5 matching bases. The source material was peripheral blood. This receptor was taken from a woman in her seventies who had recovered from COVID-19. The CDR3 amino acid sequence is: CASSFDRSGNTIYF. The base sequence is TGTGCCAGCAGCTTCGACAGATCTGGAAACACCATATATTTT.